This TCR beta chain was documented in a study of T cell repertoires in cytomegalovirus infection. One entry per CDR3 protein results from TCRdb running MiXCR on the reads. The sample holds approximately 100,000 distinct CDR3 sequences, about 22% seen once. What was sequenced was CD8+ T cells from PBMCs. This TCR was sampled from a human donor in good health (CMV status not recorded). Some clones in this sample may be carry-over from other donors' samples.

The CDR3 protein is CASSWTAMRSGELFF. The CDR3 nucleotides are TGTGCCAGCAGCTGGACAGCTATGAGGTCCGGGGAGCTGTTTTTT. This sequence joins TRBV7-6 and TRBJ2-2; D may be TRBD1 (6 bases). This CDR3 has 15 residues. With 4 bases removed from V and 6 bases from J, the gap between germline ends came to 15 bases. Germline V gene lookup returns CDR1 SGHVS and CDR2 FNYEAQ.